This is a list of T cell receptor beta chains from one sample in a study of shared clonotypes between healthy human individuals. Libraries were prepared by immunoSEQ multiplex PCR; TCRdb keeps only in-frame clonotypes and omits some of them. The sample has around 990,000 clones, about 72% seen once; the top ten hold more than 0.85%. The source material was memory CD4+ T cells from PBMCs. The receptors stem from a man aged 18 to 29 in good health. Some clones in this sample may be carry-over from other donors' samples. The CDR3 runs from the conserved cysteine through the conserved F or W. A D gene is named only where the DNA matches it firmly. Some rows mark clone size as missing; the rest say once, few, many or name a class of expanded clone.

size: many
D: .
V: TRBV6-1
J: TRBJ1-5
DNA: TGTGCCAGCACTGCCCGAAGTCTTGACCAGCCCCAGCATTTT
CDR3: CASTARSLDQPQHF

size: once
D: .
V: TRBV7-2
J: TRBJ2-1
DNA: TGTGCCAGCAGCCCCTATAGAGGAAGCGACAATGAGCAGTTCTTC
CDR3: CASSPYRGSDNEQFF

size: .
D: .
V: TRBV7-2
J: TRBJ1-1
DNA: TGTGCCAGCAGCTTAGGGGGAGCGGGGAACACTGAAGCTTTCTTT
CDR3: CASSLGGAGNTEAFF

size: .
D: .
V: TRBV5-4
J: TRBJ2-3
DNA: TGTGCCAGCAGCTTGGGAAGCGGGCCCAGGGCAGATACGCAGTATTTT
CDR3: CASSLGSGPRADTQYF

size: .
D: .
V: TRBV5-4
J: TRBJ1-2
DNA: TGTGCCAGCTCTCAGCCCGACAGCCTCAGGGGCTACACCTTC
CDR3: CASSQPDSLRGYTF

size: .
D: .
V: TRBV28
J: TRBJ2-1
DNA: TGTGCCAGCAGTCCGGGCATGGGAGGTGAGCAGTTCTTC
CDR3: CASSPGMGGEQFF

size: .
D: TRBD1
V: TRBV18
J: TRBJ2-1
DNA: TGTGCCAGCTCAGCTCTTGACAGGGAAGGTGAGCAGTTCTTC
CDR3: CASSALDREGEQFF

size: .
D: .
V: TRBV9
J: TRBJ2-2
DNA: TGTGCCAGCAGCGCCAGAGTAAGGGGGACCCAGAACACCGGGGAGCTGTTTTTT
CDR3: CASSARVRGTQNTGELFF

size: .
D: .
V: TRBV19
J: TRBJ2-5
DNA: TGTGCCAGTAGTAGACAGGTCCAAGAGACCCAGTACTTC
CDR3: CASSRQVQETQYF

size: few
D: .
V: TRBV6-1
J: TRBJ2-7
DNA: TGTGCCAGCATGAGAATCCCCTACGAGCAGTACTTC
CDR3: CASMRIPYEQYF

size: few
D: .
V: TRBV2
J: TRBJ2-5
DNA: TGTGCCAGAAGTGTAGTTGGAGGGCCCAGACAAGAGACCCAGTACTTC
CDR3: CARSVVGGPRQETQYF

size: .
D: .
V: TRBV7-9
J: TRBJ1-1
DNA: TGTGCCAGCAGCTTAGTTGACACTGAAGCTTTCTTT
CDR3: CASSLVDTEAFF

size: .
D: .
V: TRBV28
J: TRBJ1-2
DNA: TGTGCCAGCACCCGTGCAGGGGTCAATGGCTACACCTTC
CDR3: CASTRAGVNGYTF

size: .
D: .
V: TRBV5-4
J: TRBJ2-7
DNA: TGTGCCAGCAGCTTCCGACTAAAGGGGGACGAGCAGTACTTC
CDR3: CASSFRLKGDEQYF

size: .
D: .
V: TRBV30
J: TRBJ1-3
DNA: TGTGCCTGGAGTGTACTGCAAGGAAACACCATATATTTT
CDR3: CAWSVLQGNTIYF

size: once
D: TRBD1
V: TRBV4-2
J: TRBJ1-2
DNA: TGTGCCAGCAGCCAAGATAGTATCAGGGGGAGCGTGAGGGACTATGGCTACACCTTC
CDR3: CASSQDSIRGSVRDYGYTF

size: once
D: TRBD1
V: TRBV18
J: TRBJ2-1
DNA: TGTGCCAGCTCACCTTTCACCGGGACAGGGGGTTACAATGAGCAGTTCTTC
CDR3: CASSPFTGTGGYNEQFF

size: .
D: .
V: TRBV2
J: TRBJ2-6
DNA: TGTGCCAGCGGGTACTCTGGGGCCAACGTCCTGACTTTC
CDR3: CASGYSGANVLTF

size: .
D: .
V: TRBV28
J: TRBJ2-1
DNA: TGTGCCAGCAGTTTACGGGTCGGGGTCTACTACAATGAGCAGTTCTTC
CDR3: CASSLRVGVYYNEQFF

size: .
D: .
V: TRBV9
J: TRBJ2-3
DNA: TGTGCCAGCAGCGTAGGGCCGATTAGCACAGATACGCAGTATTTT
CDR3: CASSVGPISTDTQYF

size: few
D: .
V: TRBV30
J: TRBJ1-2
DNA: TGTGCCTGGAGCTCCAGCCGGGGCCGTGGCTACACCTTC
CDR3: CAWSSSRGRGYTF

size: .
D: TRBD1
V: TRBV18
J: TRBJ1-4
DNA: TGTGCCAGCTCACAAGGACAGGGCGGCGGAGAAAAACTGTTTTTT
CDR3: CASSQGQGGGEKLFF

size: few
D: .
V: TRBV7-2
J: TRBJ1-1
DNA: TGTGCCAGCAGCCAAGATACCCAAGCTTTCTTT
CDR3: CASSQDTQAFF

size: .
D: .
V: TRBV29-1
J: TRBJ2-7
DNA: TGCAGCGTTGAAGGTCGTAGTCGGTACGAGCAGTACTTC
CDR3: CSVEGRSRYEQYF

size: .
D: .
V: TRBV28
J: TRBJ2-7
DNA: TGTGCCAGCAGTTTCGGGGACACCTCCTACGAGCAGTACTTC
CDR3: CASSFGDTSYEQYF

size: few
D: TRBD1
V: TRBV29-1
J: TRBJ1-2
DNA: TGCAGCGTTGTTCAGGGGGGTGATGGCTACACCTTC
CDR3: CSVVQGGDGYTF

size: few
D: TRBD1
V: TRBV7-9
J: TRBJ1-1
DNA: TGTGCCAGCAGCAGGGGGCTGAACACTGAAGCTTTCTTT
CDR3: CASSRGLNTEAFF

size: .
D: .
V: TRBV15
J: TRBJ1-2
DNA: TGTGCCACCAGCAGGGAGGACAGACCCTATGGCTACACCTTC
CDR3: CATSREDRPYGYTF

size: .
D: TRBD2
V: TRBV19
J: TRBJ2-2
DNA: TGTGCCAGTAGGGAACTAGCGGGAGTAATCGCCGGGGAGCTGTTTTTT
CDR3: CASRELAGVIAGELFF

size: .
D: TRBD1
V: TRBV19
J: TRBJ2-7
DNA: TGTGCCAGTAGCCCGAAATCGACAGGGACCTACGAGCAGTACTTC
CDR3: CASSPKSTGTYEQYF

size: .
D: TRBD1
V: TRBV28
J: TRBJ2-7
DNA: TGTGCCACCAATCTCGGGACAGCCCTGGGCTCCTACGAGCAGTACTTC
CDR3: CATNLGTALGSYEQYF

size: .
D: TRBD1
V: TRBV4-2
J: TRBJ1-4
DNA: TGTGCCAGCAGCCAAGGCGACAGGGGGACTGAAAAACTGTTTTTT
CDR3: CASSQGDRGTEKLFF

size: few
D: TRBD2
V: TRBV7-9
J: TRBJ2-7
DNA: TGTGCCAGCAGCCCGGCTCCTATGGGAGGGTACGAGCAGTACTTC
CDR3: CASSPAPMGGYEQYF

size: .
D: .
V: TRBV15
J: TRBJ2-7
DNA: TGTGCCACCAGCAGAGAGGCTGGACGACTTTACGAGCAGTACTTC
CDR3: CATSREAGRLYEQYF

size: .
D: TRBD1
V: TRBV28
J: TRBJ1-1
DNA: TGTGCCAGCAGTTTACTCCCGGGACAGGGGAGACCTGAAGCTTTCTTT
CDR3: CASSLLPGQGRPEAFF

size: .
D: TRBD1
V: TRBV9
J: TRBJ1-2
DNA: TGTGCCAGCAGCGTAGAGGAGGGGGCAAGCTATGGCTACACCTTC
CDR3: CASSVEEGASYGYTF

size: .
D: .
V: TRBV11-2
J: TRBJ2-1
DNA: TGTGCCAGCAGCTTATGGAGGGGGCTAGACAATGAGCAGTTCTTC
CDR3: CASSLWRGLDNEQFF

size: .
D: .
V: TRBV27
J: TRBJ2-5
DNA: TGTGCCACCAGGGACGGTCAAGAGACCCAGTACTTC
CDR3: CATRDGQETQYF

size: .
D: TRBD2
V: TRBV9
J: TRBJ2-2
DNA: TGTGCCAGCAGCGTAGCATCAGGTCTAGCGGGAGACCTGGGCACCGGGGAGCTGTTTTTT
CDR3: CASSVASGLAGDLGTGELFF

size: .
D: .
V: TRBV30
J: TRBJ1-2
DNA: TGTGCCTGGCAGAGGGATAACTATGGCTACACCTTC
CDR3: CAWQRDNYGYTF

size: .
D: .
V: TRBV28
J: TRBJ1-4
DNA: TGTGCCAGCAGCCTGAGGGAGTACCAACTGTTTTTT
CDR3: CASSLREYQLFF

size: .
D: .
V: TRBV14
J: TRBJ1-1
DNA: TGTGCCAGCAGCTTAACAGGGTATAGTCCCCTGAACACTGAAGCTTTCTTT
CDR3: CASSLTGYSPLNTEAFF

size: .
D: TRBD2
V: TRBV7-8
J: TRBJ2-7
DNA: TGTGCCAGCAGCTTAGGCGGGGGGCTCTCCTACGAGCAGTACTTC
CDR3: CASSLGGGLSYEQYF

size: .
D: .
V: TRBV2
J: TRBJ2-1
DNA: TGTGCCAGCAGTACCCAGGCTCGTGAGCAGTTCTTC
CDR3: CASSTQAREQFF

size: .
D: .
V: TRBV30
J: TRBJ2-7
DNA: TGTGCCTGGAATGCTCGGGGCGGATCCTACGAGCAGTACTTC
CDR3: CAWNARGGSYEQYF

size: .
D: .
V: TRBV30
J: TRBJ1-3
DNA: TGTGCCTGGAATTGGGTTACTGGAAACACCATATATTTT
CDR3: CAWNWVTGNTIYF

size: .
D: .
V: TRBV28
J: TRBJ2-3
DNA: TGTGCCAGCAGCCCTTTAGCGGACGGCACAGATACGCAGTATTTT
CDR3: CASSPLADGTDTQYF

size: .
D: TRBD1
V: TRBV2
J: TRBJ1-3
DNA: TGTGCCAGCATCAAGGTCCCGGGACAGGGAGACACCATATATTTT
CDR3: CASIKVPGQGDTIYF

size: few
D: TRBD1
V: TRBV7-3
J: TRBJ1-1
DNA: TGTGCCAGCAGCCCAAACCCGACAGGGACTGAAGCTTTCTTT
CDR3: CASSPNPTGTEAFF

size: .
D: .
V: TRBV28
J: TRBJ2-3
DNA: TGTGCCAGCAGTTTAGCCGGGTTTGCTACGCAGTATTTT
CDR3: CASSLAGFATQYF

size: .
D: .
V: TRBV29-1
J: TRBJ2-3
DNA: TGCAGCGTTGAAGATTTGCCCGATACGCAGTATTTT
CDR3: CSVEDLPDTQYF

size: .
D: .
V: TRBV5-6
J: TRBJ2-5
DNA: TGTGCCAGCAGCTTCCGGCCAGGGCGGGGAGAGACCCAGTACTTC
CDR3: CASSFRPGRGETQYF